Listed below are T cell receptor beta chains from one sample, sequenced in a study of early T cells in non-severe SARS-CoV-2 infection. Via MiXCR, TCRdb re-called the 5' RACE reads, giving one row per CDR3 protein. The sample carries under 70,000 distinct CDR3 sequences, 9.5% to 13% recorded once. Sequencing used whole blood. The origin of the receptors is an adult who was a healthcare worker with PCR-confirmed SARS-CoV-2 infection or an uninfected control (not recorded which). The CDR3 runs from the conserved cysteine through the conserved F or W. Fields, in order: clone size, V gene, D gene, J gene, CDR3 DNA, CDR3 protein. The D gene is left open where the match is weak. Clone sizes are given selectively: once, few, many, or a class where the clone is expanded.

>NA|TRBV11-2|NA|TRBJ2-2
TGTGCCAGCAGCTCACTCGGGCTAGCTACCTACACCGGGGAGCTGTTTTTT
CASSSLGLATYTGELFF
>many|TRBV5-1|TRBD2|TRBJ2-7
TGCGCCAGCAGCCCGAGACTAGCCACCCTTGTCGAGCAGTACTTC
CASSPRLATLVEQYF
>many|TRBV27|NA|TRBJ2-3
TGTGCCAGCAGATCGTTGGGGGATACGCAGTATTTT
CASRSLGDTQYF
>NA|TRBV7-6|TRBD2|TRBJ2-5
TGTGCCAGCAGCTTAGGAGTGACTAGCAAAGAGACCCAGTACTTC
CASSLGVTSKETQYF
>many|TRBV5-1|NA|TRBJ2-2
TGCGCCAGCAGCTTGGGAATCGGGGGCGATTACACCGGGGAGCTGTTTTTT
CASSLGIGGDYTGELFF
>many|TRBV7-9|NA|TRBJ1-2
TGTGCCAGCAGCTTAAACGAGGGGACCGTCTATGGCTACACCTTC
CASSLNEGTVYGYTF
>once|TRBV6-5|NA|TRBJ1-3
TGTGCCAGCAGTCGATCGGACACCTACCTTGGAAACACCATATATTTT
CASSRSDTYLGNTIYF
>NA|TRBV5-1|NA|TRBJ2-7
TGCGCCAGCAGCTTGGGGCGTTCCTACGAGCAGTACTTC
CASSLGRSYEQYF
>many|TRBV12-3/TRBV12-4|TRBD1|TRBJ1-5
TGTGCCAGCAGTCCCGGGGACAGGTTATATAGCAATCAGCCCCAGCATTTT
CASSPGDRLYSNQPQHF
>NA|TRBV12-3/TRBV12-4|TRBD1|TRBJ1-2
TGTGCCAGCAGGTCAGGGGGCGGCTACACCTTC
CASRSGGGYTF
>few|TRBV20-1|NA|TRBJ1-1
TGCAGTGCTAGAGGGGGTGACACTGAAGCTTTCTTT
CSARGGDTEAFF
>many|TRBV5-1|NA|TRBJ2-1
TGCGCCAGCAGCTTGGTTGGGAATCCTCTCAAAGAGCAGTTCTTC
CASSLVGNPLKEQFF
>many|TRBV7-9|NA|TRBJ2-7
TGTGCCAGCAGCTTAGCTGTTGGACAGTTATACGAGCAGTACTTC
CASSLAVGQLYEQYF
>few|TRBV2|NA|TRBJ2-3
TGTGCCAGCAGTATCTTAGATACGCAGTATTTT
CASSILDTQYF
>many|TRBV7-6|NA|TRBJ2-7
TGTGCCAGCAGCGGCAGGGGTTCTACCTACGAGCAGTACTTC
CASSGRGSTYEQYF
>few|TRBV3-1|TRBD1|TRBJ2-3
TGTGCCAGCAGCCAAGAGAGTGGAGACAGGGGGCTGAGGCCGCAGTATTTT
CASSQESGDRGLRPQYF
>many|TRBV12-5|NA|TRBJ2-2
TGTGCTAGTGGTCCGACTAACTGGTCCCCGAACACCGGGGAGCTGTTTTTT
CASGPTNWSPNTGELFF
>NA|TRBV6-5|NA|TRBJ1-1
TGTGCCAGCAGTCCATCTCAGGGAGAACGCGGCACTGAAGCTTTCTTT
CASSPSQGERGTEAFF
>many|TRBV6-2/TRBV6-3|NA|TRBJ2-1
TGTGCCAGCACCGCCAGGGACGGCGGGGTACTCCCTGAGCAGTTCTTC
CASTARDGGVLPEQFF
>few|TRBV5-4|NA|TRBJ1-4
TGTGCCAGCAGCCCTTTTGGTGAAAAACTGTTTTTT
CASSPFGEKLFF
>many|TRBV30|NA|TRBJ2-3
TGTGCCTGGAATAGAGGAACAGATACGCAGTATTTT
CAWNRGTDTQYF
>many|TRBV29-1|TRBD2|TRBJ2-1
TGCAGCGTTGAAGTTAGCGCTAGCGGGGGGTACAATGAGCAGTTCTTC
CSVEVSASGGYNEQFF
>once|TRBV18|TRBD1|TRBJ1-1
TGTGCCAGCTCAACTCTCGGACAGGGTGATACTGAAGCTTTCTTT
CASSTLGQGDTEAFF
>few|TRBV24-1|NA|TRBJ1-5
TGTGCCACCAGTGTGCAGGGGAATCAGCCCCAGCATTTT
CATSVQGNQPQHF
>NA|TRBV5-1|TRBD1|TRBJ2-5
TGCGCCAGCAGCCCGTCCACGGACAGGGGAAAGACCCAGTACTTC
CASSPSTDRGKTQYF
>NA|TRBV11-2|TRBD1|TRBJ2-7
TGTGCCAGCAGCTTAGTCCTAACAGGGGTCGGAGAGCAGTACTTC
CASSLVLTGVGEQYF
>NA|TRBV7-9|TRBD1|TRBJ2-2
TGTGCCAGCAGCTCCTCACAGGGGAGCACCGGGGAGCTGTTTTTT
CASSSSQGSTGELFF
>NA|TRBV7-3|TRBD2|TRBJ2-1
TGTGCCAGCAGCGCTAAGGGGACCACTAGCGGATACAATGAGCAGTTCTTC
CASSAKGTTSGYNEQFF
>few|TRBV2|NA|TRBJ1-1
TGTGCCAGCATCGAGGGAGGGAGAGCTGAAGCTTTCTTT
CASIEGGRAEAFF
>many|TRBV3-1|TRBD2|TRBJ2-1
TGTGCCAGCAGCCGCGTAGCGGGGGTATTCTACAATGAGCAGTTCTTC
CASSRVAGVFYNEQFF
>many|TRBV29-1|NA|TRBJ2-5
TGCAGCGTTGAACCGTTGGAAGGGCAGTACTTC
CSVEPLEGQYF
>NA|TRBV12-5|NA|TRBJ1-2
TGTGCTAGTGGGACACAAAACTATGGCTACACCTTC
CASGTQNYGYTF
>many|TRBV11-2|NA|TRBJ2-5
TGTGCCAGCAGCTTAGCGGGAAGCGGTGAGACCCAGTACTTC
CASSLAGSGETQYF
>few|TRBV10-3|TRBD2|TRBJ2-3
TGTGCCATCAGTGAGTCCGGCGTAGCGGGTAGCACAGATACGCAGTATTTT
CAISESGVAGSTDTQYF
>few|TRBV3-1|NA|TRBJ1-4
TGTGCCAGCAGCCAAGATTGGAGTGGAGGAGAAAAACTGTTTTTT
CASSQDWSGGEKLFF
>many|TRBV18|TRBD2|TRBJ2-1
TGTGCCAGCTCACCCCAATTTGCACTAGCGGGAGGGAACTACAATGAGCAGTTCTTC
CASSPQFALAGGNYNEQFF
>NA|TRBV4-1|NA|TRBJ1-1
TGCGCCAGCAGCCAAGATCGTATAGGACGAACTGAAGCTTTCTTT
CASSQDRIGRTEAFF
>many|TRBV7-9|NA|TRBJ1-2
TGTGCCAGCAGCAGGGACGAGGATGGCTACACCTTC
CASSRDEDGYTF
>NA|TRBV12-3/TRBV12-4|NA|TRBJ1-3
TGTGCCAGCAGTTTAGTAAACACCATATATTTT
CASSLVNTIYF
>NA|TRBV6-5|NA|TRBJ1-2
TGTGCCAGCAGTTACTCAGGCAGGGTGACCTATGGCTACACCTTC
CASSYSGRVTYGYTF
>many|TRBV24-1|NA|TRBJ2-7
TGTGCCACCGGATCAGAGCGGTCCTACGAGCAGTACTTC
CATGSERSYEQYF
>many|TRBV29-1|NA|TRBJ1-2
TGCAGCGTTGCCGTTACGGTTGACTATGGCTACACCTTC
CSVAVTVDYGYTF
>many|TRBV5-1|NA|TRBJ2-5
TGCGCCAGCAGCGACCGACCGGGACTTGTACAAGAGACCCAGTACTTC
CASSDRPGLVQETQYF
>NA|TRBV20-1|NA|TRBJ2-3
TGCAGTGCTAGAGATCATTCTAGCATCCCGGTCGGCAGGGATACGCAGTATTTT
CSARDHSSIPVGRDTQYF
>many|TRBV6-5|NA|TRBJ1-1
TGTGCCAGCTATAGACAGAAGAACACTGAAGCTTTCTTT
CASYRQKNTEAFF
>many|TRBV20-1|TRBD2|TRBJ2-5
TGCAGTGTCCCCGAGGGGATAGCGGGAGGATTACAAGAGACCCAGTACTTC
CSVPEGIAGGLQETQYF
>NA|TRBV24-1|NA|TRBJ2-3
TGTGCCACCAGGTCTCCCCTATCGGATACGCAGTATTTT
CATRSPLSDTQYF
>many|TRBV10-2|NA|TRBJ2-4
TGCGCCAGCAGAGGGGAAGAGTTGGCCAAAAACATTCAGTACTTC
CASRGEELAKNIQYF
>NA|TRBV29-1|NA|TRBJ2-7
TGCAGCGTTGAACAGGGAAACGAGCAGTACTTC
CSVEQGNEQYF
>NA|TRBV20-1|NA|TRBJ2-2
TGCAGTGCTAGAGCGGGCATGTCCCGCTTGAACACCGGGGAGCTGTTTTTT
CSARAGMSRLNTGELFF
>many|TRBV7-8|NA|TRBJ2-7
TGTGCCAGCAGCCTGGACTCGGGGTCCCTCTACGAGCAGTACTTC
CASSLDSGSLYEQYF